Below, 12 T cell receptor beta chains from the same sample are listed, as sequenced in a study of shared clonotypes between healthy human individuals. Some clones are missing from TCRdb's copy, which holds only in-frame ones; the method was immunoSEQ multiplex PCR. Of approximately 2,000,000 clones detected, approximately 92% appear once; the ten largest clones hold about 1.7%. As defined, naive CD8 cells were CD45RO-negative and positively selected for CCR7, with terminally differentiated effector memory CD45RA+ cells excluded. Sample: naive CD8+ T cells from PBMCs. These receptors were taken from a man younger than 35 in good health. Some clones in this sample may be carry-over from other donors' samples.

The chain employs TRBV19 and TRBJ1-5; no firm D call. Trimming took 10 bases from V and 1 from J, leaving 17 bases between them. The CDR3 sequence is 15 residues long. CDR1 is LNHDA, CDR2 SQIVND, per germline (reference sequence). CDR3 loop: CATTTSPWSNQPQHF. DNA of the CDR3: TGTGCCACCACAACTTCACCCTGGAGCAATCAGCCCCAGCATTTT.

This rearrangement joins TRBV28 to TRBJ2-7; D is unresolved. Trimming left V 3 bases short and J 7 bases short, with 7 bases between. The CDR3 is 11 amino acids. The germline gives CDR1 MDHEN, CDR2 SYDVKM. CDR3 nucleotide sequence: TGTGCCAGCAGTTTTTTGTGGGAGCAGTACTTC. Translation: CASSFLWEQYF.

The chain links TRBV11-2 to TRBJ2-4; D not certain. Trimming left V 5 bases short and J 9 bases short, with 23 bases between. CDR1 SGHAT and CDR2 FQNNGV come from the germline V gene. The CDR3 is made up of 16 amino acids. The CDR3 DNA reads as TGTGCCAGCAGCAAATACCCGTCTTCCGGCGATGGCATTCAGTACTTC. Protein sequence: CASSKYPSSGDGIQYF.

The V and J genes are TRBV4-1 and TRBJ2-1; D ambiguous. CDR3 length equals 13 residues. Per the germline V gene, CDR1 is MGHRA and CDR2 is YSYEKL. V was cut by 1 base and J by 8 bases, with 9 bases left in between. Written as DNA, the CDR3 is TGCGCCAGCAGCCAAGCAGTGGTGGATGAGCAGTTCTTC. Its protein product is CASSQAVVDEQFF.

This chain links TRBV21-1 with TRBJ2-7; the DNA was not compared with TRBD2, the D call given in the table. TRBV21-1 is recorded as a pseudogene. CDR3 size: 17 residues. In nucleotides, the CDR3 is TGTGCCAGCAGCAAAGATATCAGCCGGGTAAGCTCCTACGAGCAGTACTTC. It translates to CASSKDISRVSSYEQYF.

In this sample, this clone turned up a few times. Other DNA sequences in this sample translate to the same CDR3. This chain uses TRBV14 with TRBJ1-1, with a weak D call TRBD1 (5 bases). Germline loops: CDR1 SGHDN, CDR2 FVKESK. This CDR3 spans 13 amino acids. The germline V and J ends were trimmed by 0 bases and 5 bases, with 7 bases remaining between them. CDR3: CASSQDRVTEAFF. The DNA of the CDR3 is TGTGCCAGCAGCCAAGACAGGGTAACTGAAGCTTTCTTT.

The chain links TRBV27 to TRBJ2-2; 11 bases agree with TRBD2. Germline V gene sequence: CDR1 MNHEY, CDR2 SMNVEV (reference sequence). The CDR3 is made up of 15 amino acids. V lost 6 bases to trimming and J lost 6 bases; unmatched junction nucleotides: 6. The DNA for the CDR3 is TGTGCCAGCAGCCCACTAGCGGGAGTTTCCGGGGAGCTGTTTTTT. Its translation is CASSPLAGVSGELFF.

This clone was detected only once. V and J are TRBV14 and TRBJ2-7; perhaps TRBD1 as D (5 bases). The CDR3 covers 14 residues. Germline V lookup: CDR1 SGHDN, CDR2 FVKESK. V was trimmed by 2 bases and J by 2 bases, leaving 10 bases between them. The CDR3 sequence: CASSQRGIAYEQYF. Written as DNA, the CDR3 is TGTGCCAGCAGCCAAAGGGGCATTGCCTACGAGCAGTACTTC.

V gene TRBV30 combines with J gene TRBJ1-2; D unresolved. V was pared by 8 bases and J by 8 bases, with 15 bases between. The CDR3 is 11 residues long. The germline V gene has CDR1 GTSNPN and CDR2 SVGIG (reference sequence). Here the CDR3 reads CAERAALGYTF. CDR3 nucleotides: TGTGCCGAACGGGCCGCCTTAGGCTACACCTTC. Full variable domain (remainder filled in from reference TRBV30 and TRBJ1-2): SQTIHQWPATLVQPVGSPLSLECTVEGTSNPNLYWYRQAAGRGLQLLFYSVGIGQISSEVPQNLSASRPQDRQFILSSKKLLLSDSGFYLCAERAALGYTFGSGTRLTVV.

V and J are TRBV28 and TRBJ2-2; D not resolved. Germline values: CDR1 MDHEN, CDR2 SYDVKM. This CDR3 has 14 amino acids. Trimming pared 4 bases from V and 7 bases from J, leaving 13 bases between. The CDR3 nucleotides are TGTGCCAGCAGTTCGGCCCATCGGAACGGGGAGCTGTTTTTT. Its protein is CASSSAHRNGELFF. Full variable domain (rest looked up from reference TRBV28 and TRBJ2-2): DVKVTQSSRYLVKRTGEKVFLECVQDMDHENMFWYRQDPGLGLRLIYFSYDVKMKEKGDIPEGYSVSREKKERFSLILESASTNQTSMYLCASSSAHRNGELFFGEGSRLTVL.

A note on this clone: At one end the junction does not follow the germline gene, possibly because of a read error. This chain uses TRBV27 with TRBJ2-7, with D unresolved. The CDR3 contains 14 residues. Looked up from germline, CDR1 is MNHEY and CDR2 is SMNVEV (reference sequence). The CDR3 here is CAGSFQVPGYEQYF. The CDR3 bases are TGTGCCGGCAGTTTCCAGGTCCCGGGCTACGAGCAGTACTTC.

The chain links TRBV15 to TRBJ2-5; 9 positions agree with TRBD1. CDR1 is LNHNV, CDR2 YYDKDF, per germline (reference sequence). V was pared by 4 bases and J by 1 base, with 7 bases of the junction left unmatched. This CDR3 spans 16 amino acids. DNA of the CDR3: TGTGCCACCAGCACGACAGGGGGTCGCCCCCAAGAGACCCAGTACTTC. Protein sequence: CATSTTGGRPQETQYF.